These 14 T cell receptor beta chains were sequenced from one sample in a study of T cell responses to AZD1222 COVID-19 vaccine. Clones were read by immunoSEQ multiplex PCR, and TCRdb kept only the in-frame ones, dropping some. The data show 30,000 to 50,000 clones, 80% to 90% seen once. Sequencing was performed on peripheral blood, taken 28 days after the second dose of the MenACWY control vaccine. The receptors derive from an adult who received the MenACWY meningococcal vaccine as a control.

The CDR3 loop is CASSDRYRVVETQYF. DNA for the CDR3: TGTGCCAGCAGCGACCGTTACAGGGTAGTGGAGACCCAGTACTTC. This chain links TRBV7-6 with TRBJ2-5; a weak D match, TRBD1 (6 bases). Between the trimmed V and J ends, which lost 5 bases and 5 bases, there was a span of 18 bases. The CDR3 is 15 amino acids. Germline V gene lookup returns CDR1 SGHVS and CDR2 FNYEAQ.

The chain links TRBV29-1 to TRBJ2-7; TRBD2 matches 10 bases. The CDR3 has 15 amino acids. V dropped 4 bases and J dropped 3; count of bases not matched to a gene: 9. CDR1 and CDR2 (germline): SQVTM, ANQGSEA. CDR3 loop: CSVALTSGIFYEQYF. The CDR3 DNA sequence: TGCAGCGTTGCTCTAACTAGCGGGATCTTCTACGAGCAGTACTTC.

In DNA form, the CDR3 reads TGTGCCATCCTAAACAGGGGGAAGGGCTCCTACGAGCAGTACTTC. Translated: CAILNRGKGSYEQYF. The chain couples TRBV10-3 to TRBJ2-7; 8 bases align to TRBD1. This CDR3 has 15 amino acids. Germline V lookup: CDR1 ENHRY, CDR2 SYGVKD. Trimming removed 8 bases from V and 0 bases from J; junction bases left unmatched: 9.

The chain is built from TRBV7-9 and TRBJ2-1, with D possibly matching TRBD2 (6 bases). This CDR3 has 14 residues. In germline, CDR1 is SEHNR, CDR2 FQNEAQ (reference sequence). V was pared by 6 bases and J by 4 bases, with 13 bases between. In DNA, the CDR3 is TGTGCCAGCAGGCCTAGGACTACTTACAATGAGCAGTTCTTC. Amino acids: CASRPRTTYNEQFF.

The rearrangement joins TRBV18 to TRBJ2-5, with a possible D match to TRBD1 (7 bases). Germline V gives CDR1 KGHSH, CDR2 LQKENI. The CDR3 loop spans 15 amino acids. Trimming took 2 bases from V and 5 from J, leaving 15 bases between them. CDR3: CASSPSEGAFETQYF. CDR3 nucleotide sequence: TGTGCCAGCTCACCATCGGAGGGGGCGTTTGAGACCCAGTACTTC.

The J gene is TRBJ2-1, the V gene TRBV5-1, with D hard to call. V lost 4 bases and J lost 8, with 13 bases in between. This CDR3 is built from 13 residues. Germline V lookup: CDR1 SGHRS, CDR2 YFSETQ. Here the CDR3 DNA reads TGCGCCAGCAGCATAGCTCAAGAAGATGAGCAGTTCTTC. Translating gives CASSIAQEDEQFF.

The chain is built from TRBV2 and TRBJ2-7; no definite D call. V lost 5 bases, J lost 2 bases, and 10 bases lay in between. In germline, CDR1 is SNHLY, CDR2 FYNNEI. The CDR3 has 13 amino acids. The CDR3 region is CASSFDYPYEQYF. CDR3 DNA sequence: TGTGCCAGCAGTTTTGATTACCCCTACGAGCAGTACTTC. The full variable domain, completed using reference TRBV2 and TRBJ2-7, is EPEVTQTPSHQVTQMGQEVILRCVPISNHLYFYWYRQILGQKVEFLVSFYNNEISEKSEIFDDQFSVERPDGSNFTLKIRSTKLEDSAMYFCASSFDYPYEQYFGPGTRLTVT.

This clone showed up just a few times. The gene calls are TRBV9 and TRBJ2-5; no firm D call. Trimming cost V 4 bases and J 4 bases, with 11 bases left between them. Germline assignment: CDR1 SGDLS and CDR2 YYNGEE. The CDR3 extends over 13 amino acids. CDR3 sequence reads: CASSLGISETQYF. DNA of the CDR3: TGTGCCAGCAGCCTGGGGATATCAGAGACCCAGTACTTC.

This chain joins TRBV2 and TRBJ2-1; 8 bases match TRBD2. There are 18 residues in the CDR3. CDR1 is SNHLY and CDR2 is FYNNEI in the germline V gene. V shed 7 bases and J 3 bases; nucleotides not matched to a gene: 17. CDR3 coding DNA: TGTGCCAGCACAAGAGAAGCTAGCGGGCTAGGAAACTACAATGAGCAGTTCTTC. It translates to CASTREASGLGNYNEQFF.

This chain links TRBV28 with TRBJ1-1; tentative D call: TRBD1 (5 bases). There are 14 residues in the CDR3. Germline-derived CDR1 and CDR2 are MDHEN and SYDVKM. V was shortened by 8 bases and J by 1 base, with 14 bases between the two germline ends. The DNA for the CDR3 is TGTGCCAGCCGGGGCCCCTGGGGGAACACTGAAGCTTTCTTT. It specifies CASRGPWGNTEAFF.

Remarks on this clone: The same CDR3 arises from other DNA sequences in this sample as well. The V call is TRBV11-2, the J call TRBJ1-5; D unclear. CDR1 is SGHAT and CDR2 is FQNNGV in the germline V gene. The CDR3 is 13 amino acids. The ends were cut back, 0 bases at V and 5 bases at J, with 5 bases in the middle. The CDR3 DNA reads TGTGCCAGCAGCTTAGATCGGGATCAGCCCCAGCATTTT. Translating it yields CASSLDRDQPQHF. The entire variable domain, with the rest obtained from reference TRBV11-2 and TRBJ1-5, is as follows: EAGVAQSPRYKIIEKRQSVAFWCNPISGHATLYWYQQILGQGPKLLIQFQNNGVVDDSQLPKDRFSAERLKGVDSTLKIQPAKLEDSAVYLCASSLDRDQPQHFGDGTRLSIL.

The chain uses TRBV28 and TRBJ2-1; D ambiguous. From germline, CDR1 is MDHEN and CDR2 SYDVKM. Trimming took off 10 bases at V and 5 bases at J, with 9 bases between the two ends. The CDR3 is made up of 11 amino acids. CDR3 region: CAITTHNEQFF. CDR3 coding DNA: TGTGCCATAACTACCCACAATGAGCAGTTCTTC.

This clone was seen more than once but under ten times. The chain joins TRBV21-1 to TRBJ2-5; TRBD2, as called in the table, went unchecked against the DNA. TRBV21-1 corresponds to a pseudogene. The CDR3 covers 14 residues. CDR3 residues: CASSKGTSWKTQYF. CDR3 nucleotides: TGTGCCAGCAGCAAAGGGACTAGCTGGAAGACCCAGTACTTC.

This rearrangement joins TRBV5-6 to TRBJ2-7; TRBD2 might be the D (5 bases). V was pared by 3 bases and J by 3 bases, with 7 bases between. CDR1 is SGHDT, CDR2 YYEEEE, per germline. The CDR3 totals 12 residues. CDR3 in amino acids: CASSSGFYEQYF. Here the CDR3 DNA reads TGTGCCAGCAGCTCGGGATTCTACGAGCAGTACTTC.